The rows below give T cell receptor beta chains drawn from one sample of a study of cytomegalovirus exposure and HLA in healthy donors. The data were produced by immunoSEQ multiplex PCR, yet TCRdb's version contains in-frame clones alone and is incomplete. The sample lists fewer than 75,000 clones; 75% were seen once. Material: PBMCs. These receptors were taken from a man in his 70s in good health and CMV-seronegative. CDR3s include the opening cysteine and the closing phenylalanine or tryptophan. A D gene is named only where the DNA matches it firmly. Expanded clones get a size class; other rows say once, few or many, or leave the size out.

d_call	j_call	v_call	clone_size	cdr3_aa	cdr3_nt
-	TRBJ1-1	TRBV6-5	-	CASSPGRGTEAFF	TGTGCCAGCAGTCCCGGGAGAGGCACTGAAGCTTTCTTT
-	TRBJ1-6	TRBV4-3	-	CASSPYRDYSSPLHF	TGCGCCAGCAGCCCTTACAGGGATTACAGTTCACCCCTCCACTTT
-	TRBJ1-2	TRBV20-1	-	CSAHESYGYTF	TGCAGTGCGCATGAGAGCTATGGCTACACCTTC
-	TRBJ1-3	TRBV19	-	CASSRSVDSGNTIYF	TGTGCCAGTAGTAGGAGCGTTGACTCTGGAAACACCATATATTTT
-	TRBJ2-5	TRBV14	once	CASSQDLRETQYF	TGTGCCAGCAGCCAAGATCTCAGGGAGACCCAGTACTTC
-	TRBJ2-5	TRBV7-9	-	CASSPSTGWETQYF	TGTGCCAGCAGCCCCTCCACTGGTTGGGAGACCCAGTACTTC
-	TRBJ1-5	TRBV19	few	CASMGDNSNQPQHF	TGTGCCAGTATGGGGGACAATAGCAATCAGCCCCAGCATTTT
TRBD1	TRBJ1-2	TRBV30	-	CAWSVFQGANGYTF	TGTGCCTGGAGTGTATTCCAGGGGGCAAATGGCTACACCTTC
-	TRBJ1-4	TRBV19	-	CASRPDSDREEKLFF	TGTGCCAGTAGACCGGACAGCGACCGTGAGGAAAAACTGTTTTTT
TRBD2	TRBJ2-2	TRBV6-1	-	CASSEGLAGGPLYGGELFF	TGTGCCAGCAGTGAGGGACTAGCGGGAGGGCCGTTGTATGGCGGGGAGCTGTTTTTT
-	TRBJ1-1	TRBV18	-	CASSFGTLDTNTEAFF	TGTGCCAGCTCATTCGGGACACTCGATACGAACACTGAAGCTTTCTTT
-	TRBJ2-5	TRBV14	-	CASSQDVGRETQYF	TGTGCCAGCAGCCAAGATGTGGGGCGGGAGACCCAGTACTTC
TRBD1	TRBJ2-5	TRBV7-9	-	CASSSLSGTGVTIQETQYF	TGTGCCAGCAGCTCCCTCTCCGGGACAGGGGTGACCATCCAAGAGACCCAGTACTTC
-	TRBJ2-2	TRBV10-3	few	CAISEFGGTTNTGELFF	TGTGCCATCAGTGAGTTTGGTGGGACAACGAACACCGGGGAGCTGTTTTTT